These 32 T cell receptor beta chains were sequenced from one sample in a study of shared clonotypes between healthy human individuals. The method was immunoSEQ multiplex PCR; TCRdb's version includes in-frame clones alone and lacks a portion of them. Of fewer than 400,000 clones in the sample, roughly 70% were seen once. The specimen sequenced was memory CD4+ T cells sorted from blood. Subset here: CD45RA-negative fraction. These receptors originate from a man between 25 and 39 years old in good health.

V gene TRBV4-1 combines with J gene TRBJ1-2, with D maybe TRBD1 (6 bases). V dropped 0 bases and J dropped 2 bases, with 10 bases sitting between them. Per germline, CDR1 MGHRA and CDR2 YSYEKL. The length of the CDR3 is 15 residues. CDR3 DNA sequence: TGCGCCAGCAGCCAAGATCCGGGGGCAAACTATGGCTACACCTTC. Translated, it gives CASSQDPGANYGYTF.

V gene TRBV6-5 combines with J gene TRBJ2-2; D unresolved. CDR3 length: 16 amino acids. Germline CDR1 MNHEY, CDR2 SVGAGI. V lost 0 bases to trimming and J lost 4 bases, with 12 bases between them. DNA for the CDR3: TGTGCCAGCAGTTACTCGATCGGAGTGGGCACCGGGGAGCTGTTTTTT. Protein sequence: CASSYSIGVGTGELFF.

The genes are TRBV7-8 and TRBJ1-1; D possibly corresponds to TRBD1 (5 bases). The V end lost 4 bases, the J end lost 7 bases, and 16 bases lay between the germline ends. Germline CDR1 is SGHVS and CDR2 is FQNEAQ. This CDR3 comprises 14 residues. The CDR3 reads CASSSGASVGEAFF. The CDR3 DNA follows: TGTGCCAGCAGCTCCGGGGCCTCCGTTGGTGAAGCTTTCTTT.

J is TRBJ1-5 and V is TRBV6-6; TRBD1 aligns across 8 bases. Per the germline V gene, CDR1 is MNHNY and CDR2 is SVGAGI (reference sequence). V shed 7 bases, J shed 5 bases, and the junction held 7 bases outside the gene matches. CDR3 length equals 14 residues. CDR3 amino acids: CASIPDRDDQPQHF. CDR3 in DNA: TGTGCCAGCATTCCGGACAGGGACGATCAGCCCCAGCATTTT.

V gene TRBV10-3 combines with J gene TRBJ2-7; D is ambiguous. CDR3 length equals 20 residues. V dropped 2 bases and J dropped 0 bases, with 26 bases sitting between them. Germline CDR1 and CDR2: ENHRY and SYGVKD. CDR3 nucleotides: TGTGCCATCAGTGAGACAAGATCAGCTTGGACGGATTTTAGCTCCTACGAGCAGTACTTC. Translating gives CAISETRSAWTDFSSYEQYF.

The V and J genes are TRBV5-1 and TRBJ2-5; possible D gene TRBD1, 6 bases. The V and J ends lost 0 bases and 5 bases respectively, with 14 bases between them. The germline V gene encodes CDR1 SGHRS and CDR2 YFSETQ. The CDR3 runs 15 residues. CDR3 region: CASSLAVGGMETQYF. The CDR3 DNA is TGCGCCAGCAGCTTGGCGGTAGGGGGAATGGAGACCCAGTACTTC.

This clone was detected only once. The chain joins TRBV2 to TRBJ2-1; D is undetermined. CDR1 SNHLY and CDR2 FYNNEI come from the germline V gene. The ends were cut back, 6 bases at V and 6 bases at J, with 6 bases in the middle. The CDR3 contains 11 residues. The DNA of the CDR3 is TGTGCCAGCAGAAGAGCCAATGAGCAGTTCTTC. Amino acids: CASRRANEQFF. The variable domain in full, completed from reference TRBV2 and TRBJ2-1, reads EPEVTQTPSHQVTQMGQEVILRCVPISNHLYFYWYRQILGQKVEFLVSFYNNEISEKSEIFDDQFSVERPDGSNFTLKIRSTKLEDSAMYFCASRRANEQFFGPGTRLTVL.

The chain combines TRBV2 with TRBJ2-1, with 7 bases fitting TRBD1. The CDR3 totals 15 residues. CDR1 and CDR2 (germline): SNHLY, FYNNEI. The J segment lost 5 bases and the V segment lost 2 bases, leaving 6 bases of the junction unmatched. The CDR3 DNA follows: TGTGCCAGCAGTGAATCTAGACAGGGTAACAATGAGCAGTTCTTC. Translated: CASSESRQGNNEQFF.

This chain uses TRBV7-8 with TRBJ2-5; D not resolved. Germline CDR1 is SGHVS and CDR2 is FQNEAQ. Trimming left V 2 bases short and J 1 base short, with 5 bases between. The CDR3 spans 13 residues. The CDR3 DNA follows: TGTGCCAGCAGCTTAACCCTCCAAGAGACCCAGTACTTC. This encodes CASSLTLQETQYF.

J is TRBJ1-1 and V is TRBV10-1, with D perhaps matching TRBD1 (6 bases). Germline values: CDR1 WNHNN, CDR2 SYGVQD (reference sequence). V was cut by 2 bases and J by 4 bases, with 14 bases left in between. CDR3 length: 15 amino acids. Written as DNA, the CDR3 is TGCGCCAGCAGTGAGCAAACAGGGAGGGGCACTGAAGCTTTCTTT. Protein product: CASSEQTGRGTEAFF.

The gene calls are TRBV4-1 and TRBJ1-5; D remains ambiguous. V was shortened by 0 bases and J by 6 bases, with 9 bases between the two germline ends. From germline, CDR1 is MGHRA and CDR2 YSYEKL. The CDR3 has 14 residues. The CDR3 DNA reads TGCGCCAGCAGCCAAGATTGGGGTGGTCAGCCCCAGCATTTT. Its protein is CASSQDWGGQPQHF.

This clone appeared a few times. The chain couples TRBV6-6 to TRBJ2-1; tentatively, D is TRBD2 (6 bases). Trimming pared 2 bases from V and 1 base from J, leaving 9 bases between. The length of the CDR3 is 15 residues. Germline CDR1 is MNHNY and CDR2 is SVGAGI (reference sequence). The chain's CDR3 is CASSYLATSYNEQFF. The CDR3 DNA reads TGTGCCAGCAGTTACCTAGCGACTTCCTACAATGAGCAGTTCTTC.

This clone was detected a few times. The chain links TRBV6-1 to TRBJ2-2; D remains unclear. The CDR3 is 14 amino acids. With 6 bases removed from V and 7 bases from J, the gap between germline ends came to 15 bases. Germline values: CDR1 MNHNS, CDR2 SASEGT. For the CDR3, the DNA is TGTGCCAGCAGCGAACGGCTTGGTGACGGGGAGCTGTTTTTT. Protein: CASSERLGDGELFF.

The sample holds one count of this clone. J is TRBJ2-3 and V is TRBV7-2; 7 positions agree with TRBD2. Germline assignment: CDR1 SGHTA and CDR2 FQGNSA. The CDR3 length is 16 residues. The V segment lost 5 bases and the J segment 0 bases; nucleotides outside the gene matches: 8. The CDR3 spells CASSRDYLASTDTQYF. The CDR3 bases are TGTGCCAGCAGCAGGGACTATCTGGCAAGCACAGATACGCAGTATTTT.

Turning to this clone: A single base separates this from a much larger clone, so it may be a read error. V is TRBV7-8 and J is TRBJ1-1, with a possible D match to TRBD1 (5 bases). The CDR3 runs 13 residues. CDR1 is SGHVS and CDR2 is FQNEAQ in the germline V gene. Trimming stripped 5 bases from V and 1 base from J, with 8 bases between. CDR3 in DNA: TGTGCCAGCAGCCCCGGACAGAACACTGAAGCTTTCTTT. This translates into CASSPGQNTEAFF. The complete variable domain, with remaining parts taken from reference TRBV7-8 and TRBJ1-1, reads GAGVSQSPRYKVAKRGQDVALRCDPISGHVSLFWYQQALGQGPEFLTYFQNEAQLDKSGLPSDRFFAERPEGSVSTLKIQRTQQEDSAVYLCASSPGQNTEAFFGQGTRLTVV.

This clone was observed a few times. The chain employs TRBV11-2 and TRBJ2-7; D ambiguous. Trimming took 0 bases from V and 3 from J, leaving 12 bases between them. Germline V gene data show CDR1 as SGHAT and CDR2 as FQNNGV. The CDR3 contains 15 residues. CDR3 bases: TGTGCCAGCAGCTTAGATTCGGACGGCGGCTACGAGCAGTACTTC. It translates to CASSLDSDGGYEQYF.

The CDR3 DNA reads TGTGCCAGCTCACCAGGGACAGGGCTCTACAATGAGCAGTTCTTC. This translates into CASSPGTGLYNEQFF. The chain recombines TRBV18 with TRBJ2-1; TRBD1 agrees at 9 bases. Germline-derived CDR1 and CDR2 are KGHSH and LQKENI. The junction had 2 bases not matched to a gene; V was cut back by 2 bases and J by 3 bases. The length of the CDR3 is 15 residues. Based on the CDR3 plus reference TRBV18 and TRBJ2-1, the full variable domain is NAGVMQNPRHLVRRRGQEARLRCSPMKGHSHVYWYRQLPEEGLKFMVYLQKENIIDESGMPKERFSAEFPKEGPSILRIQQVVRGDSAAYFCASSPGTGLYNEQFFGPGTRLTVL.

The genes are TRBV30 and TRBJ1-2; D uncertain. Between the trimmed V and J ends, which lost 4 bases and 4 bases, there was a span of 16 bases. Germline CDR1 is GTSNPN and CDR2 is SVGIG (reference sequence). The length of the CDR3 is 14 residues. DNA of the CDR3: TGTGCCTGGAAGAGGGATCACATCTCCTATGGCTACACCTTC. It encodes CAWKRDHISYGYTF.

With respect to this clone: Other DNA sequences in the same sample also yield this CDR3. The V and J genes are TRBV5-1 and TRBJ1-2; 8 nucleotides match TRBD1. Germline V lookup: CDR1 SGHRS, CDR2 YFSETQ. The V and J ends lost 0 bases and 4 bases, in that order; junction bases with no gene match: 2. The CDR3 runs 14 residues. CDR3 protein: CASSLDRGGYGYTF. DNA of the CDR3: TGCGCCAGCAGCTTGGACAGGGGGGGCTATGGCTACACCTTC.

The genes are TRBV7-3 and TRBJ2-1; D unclear. There are 15 residues in the CDR3. Germline V gene sequence: CDR1 SGHTA, CDR2 FQGTGA. Between the trimmed V and J ends, which lost 0 bases and 10 bases, there was a span of 16 bases. CDR3 bases: TGTGCCAGCAGCTTAACGCCCGCATTAAATGAAGAGCAGTTCTTC. Translation gives CASSLTPALNEEQFF. The whole variable domain, remainder taken from reference TRBV7-3 and TRBJ2-1, is GAGVSQTPSNKVTEKGKYVELRCDPISGHTALYWYRQSLGQGPEFLIYFQGTGAADDSGLPNDRFFAVRPEGSVSTLKIQRTERGDSAVYLCASSLTPALNEEQFFGPGTRLTVL.

The chain employs TRBV6-1 and TRBJ1-2; the match to TRBD1 covers 7 bases. CDR1 MNHNS and CDR2 SASEGT come from the germline V gene. The CDR3 has 14 residues. Unmatched junction bases numbered 2, after V lost 0 bases and J lost 4 bases. The DNA of the CDR3 is TGTGCCAGCAGTGAAGCGCAGGGGGTCTATGGCTACACCTTC. It codes for CASSEAQGVYGYTF.

The rearrangement joins TRBV10-1 to TRBJ2-5; 13 bases agree with TRBD2. Looked up from germline, CDR1 is WNHNN and CDR2 is SYGVQD (reference sequence). V was pared by 5 bases and J by 0 bases, with 3 bases of the junction left unmatched. CDR3 length equals 16 residues. CDR3 sequence reads: CASSTGTSGDQETQYF. The DNA of the CDR3 is TGCGCCAGCAGTACCGGGACTAGCGGGGACCAAGAGACCCAGTACTTC.

The rearrangement uses TRBV6-6 and TRBJ1-1; D unresolved. The V and J ends lost 3 bases and 2 bases respectively, with 7 bases between them. The CDR3 spans 13 residues. Germline V gives CDR1 MNHNY, CDR2 SVGAGI (reference sequence). The CDR3 nucleotides read TGTGCCAGCAGTTATCTCGGAAACACTGAAGCTTTCTTT. Translating gives CASSYLGNTEAFF.

This chain connects TRBV5-1 to TRBJ1-1, with D perhaps TRBD1 (6 bases). V lost 3 bases, J lost 4 bases, and 16 bases lay in between. The germline V gene has CDR1 SGHRS and CDR2 YFSETQ. There are 15 residues in the CDR3. CDR3: CASSYSPGAVTEAFF. DNA of the CDR3: TGCGCCAGCAGCTATTCTCCGGGGGCGGTCACTGAAGCTTTCTTT.

The genes are TRBV27 and TRBJ2-1, with D unresolved. The CDR3 is made up of 15 amino acids. Deletions cut 3 bases from V and 2 bases from J, with 11 bases between. CDR1 is MNHEY and CDR2 is SMNVEV in the germline V gene (reference sequence). The CDR3 coding sequence is TGTGCCAGCAGTTTGACCCCAAACCCCTACAATGAGCAGTTCTTC. Translating gives CASSLTPNPYNEQFF.

This chain links TRBV5-5 with TRBJ2-3; 8 bases agree with TRBD1. V gave up 4 bases and J gave up 5 bases; unmatched junction bases: 6. The CDR3 loop spans 14 amino acids. CDR1 SGHKS and CDR2 YYEKEE come from the germline V gene (reference sequence). CDR3 nucleotides: TGTGCCAGCAGCCTCCAACAGGGGGGAGATACGCAGTATTTT. The encoded protein is CASSLQQGGDTQYF. Based on the CDR3 plus reference TRBV5-5 and TRBJ2-3, the full variable domain is DAGVTQSPTHLIKTRGQQVTLRCSPISGHKSVSWYQQVLGQGPQFIFQYYEKEERGRGNFPDRFSARQFPNYSSELNVNALLLGDSALYLCASSLQQGGDTQYFGPGTRLTVL.

This chain joins TRBV7-9 and TRBJ2-3; D tentatively fits TRBD1 or TRBD2 (5 bases each). This CDR3 is built from 15 residues. CDR1 and CDR2 (germline): SEHNR, FQNEAQ (reference sequence). V shed 5 bases and J shed 5 bases, with 17 bases lying between them. The CDR3 region has the DNA TGTGCCAGCAGCGACAGAATCTTCGGGGAAGATACGCAGTATTTT. This sequence encodes CASSDRIFGEDTQYF.

V usage is TRBV9 and J usage is TRBJ2-5; no clear D gene. There are 14 residues in the CDR3. Germline assignment: CDR1 SGDLS and CDR2 YYNGEE. V lost 0 bases, J lost 3 bases, and 9 bases lay in between. CDR3 loop: CASSVGGREETQYF. The CDR3 DNA reads as TGTGCCAGCAGCGTAGGGGGTAGGGAAGAGACCCAGTACTTC.

On this clone: One base away lies a much larger clone, so this may be a sequencing read error. The chain has TRBV5-5 and TRBJ2-5; maybe TRBD1 (6 bases). The V end lost 4 bases, the J end lost 1 base, and 8 bases lay between the germline ends. The CDR3 is 13 residues long. Looked up from germline, CDR1 is SGHKS and CDR2 is YYEKEE (reference sequence). CDR3 DNA: TGTGCCAGCAGCCTGGACAGCCAAGAGACCCAGTACTTC. Translated: CASSLDSQETQYF. The whole variable domain, remainder taken from reference TRBV5-5 and TRBJ2-5, is DAGVTQSPTHLIKTRGQQVTLRCSPISGHKSVSWYQQVLGQGPQFIFQYYEKEERGRGNFPDRFSARQFPNYSSELNVNALLLGDSALYLCASSLDSQETQYFGPGTRLLVL.

The chain is built from TRBV4-3 and TRBJ1-5; 7 bases fit TRBD1. Trimming at V came to 4 bases and at J to 5 bases, leaving 8 bases not matched to a gene. The CDR3 runs 15 residues. Germline CDR1 LGHNA, CDR2 YSLEER. CDR3 sequence reads: CASSLFYRGDQPQHF. For the CDR3, the DNA is TGCGCCAGCAGCCTTTTTTACAGGGGAGATCAGCCCCAGCATTTT.

The V gene is TRBV18, the J gene TRBJ2-1, with TRBD1 identical over 9 bases. Germline CDR1 and CDR2: KGHSH and LQKENI. This CDR3 comprises 13 residues. J gave up 6 bases and V 5 bases, and 2 bases lay outside the gene matches. For the CDR3, the DNA is TGTGCCAGCTCAAGGGACAGGGCCAATGAGCAGTTCTTC. Protein sequence: CASSRDRANEQFF.

This clone was counted ten times or more. The chain recombines TRBV5-6 with TRBJ1-5; no clear D. The germline gives CDR1 SGHDT, CDR2 YYEEEE. This CDR3 is built from 14 residues. V was clipped by 3 bases and J by 5 bases, with 12 bases between them. CDR3 in amino acids: CASSWREVYQPQHF. CDR3 nucleotides: TGTGCCAGCAGCTGGAGGGAGGTTTATCAGCCCCAGCATTTT.